A single sample is the source of the 24 T cell receptor beta chains below, sequenced in a study of blood T cell repertoires in COVID-19. Sequenced by immunoSEQ multiplex PCR; TCRdb stores in-frame clones only, minus some. The sample yields around 310,000 clones, around 90% seen once. The specimen was peripheral blood. These receptors came from a woman in her thirties or forties with COVID-19, enrolled during active disease.

V and J are TRBV7-9 and TRBJ2-4; 10 positions match TRBD1. The CDR3 runs 14 residues. Germline-derived CDR1 and CDR2 are SEHNR and FQNEAQ (reference sequence). The ends lost 5 bases at V and 7 bases at J; junction bases unmatched: 5. The chain's CDR3 is CASSPGTGDNIQYF. CDR3 coding DNA: TGTGCCAGCAGCCCCGGGACAGGGGACAACATTCAGTACTTC.

V is TRBV7-9 and J is TRBJ2-7; TRBD1 agrees at 10 bases. Trimming took 4 bases from V and 5 from J; bases not matched to a gene: 8. The germline CDR1 and CDR2 sequences are SEHNR and FQNEAQ (reference sequence). This CDR3 is built from 15 residues. As DNA, the CDR3 is TGTGCCAGCAGCTACATGACAGGGGGCGTGGACGAGCAGTACTTC. Translating gives CASSYMTGGVDEQYF.

This clone appeared a single time. The chain carries TRBV2 and TRBJ2-1; TRBD2 aligns across 12 bases. This CDR3 is 18 amino acids long. J gave up 1 base and V 6 bases, and 10 bases lay outside the gene matches. Germline V gene data show CDR1 as SNHLY and CDR2 as FYNNEI. CDR3 bases: TGTGCCAGCAGGGGGACTAAGACTAGCGGGGGTTCCTACAATGAGCAGTTCTTC. Its translation: CASRGTKTSGGSYNEQFF.

The J gene is TRBJ2-1, the V gene TRBV28; TRBD2 matches at 7 bases. CDR1 and CDR2 from the germline V gene are MDHEN and SYDVKM. The CDR3 sequence is 14 residues long. V lost 3 bases to trimming and J lost 8 bases; unmatched junction nucleotides: 7. This CDR3 reads CASSLGGSSDEQFF. CDR3 coding DNA: TGTGCCAGCAGTTTGGGCGGGAGTAGCGATGAGCAGTTCTTC.

In its sample, this clone was seen once. This sequence joins TRBV29-1 and TRBJ2-7; 14 bases match TRBD2. V trimming: 6 bases; J trimming: 6 bases; junction bases outside the gene matches: 13. In germline, CDR1 is SQVTM, CDR2 ANQGSEA. There are 16 residues in the CDR3. Written as DNA, the CDR3 is TGCAGCGTGAGAAGACCGGGACTAGCGGGAGCCGGCGAGCAGTACTTC. This encodes CSVRRPGLAGAGEQYF.

V usage is TRBV5-1 and J usage is TRBJ2-7; a weak D match, TRBD1 (5 bases). The CDR3 has 14 residues. V dropped 3 bases and J dropped 0 bases, with 10 bases sitting between them. Germline V gene lookup returns CDR1 SGHRS and CDR2 YFSETQ. In nucleotides, the CDR3 is TGCGCCAGCAGCTCCGACAGCTACTCCTACGAGCAGTACTTC. It translates to CASSSDSYSYEQYF. The full variable domain, in which reference TRBV5-1 and TRBJ2-7 provide the parts outside the CDR3, is KAGVTQTPRYLIKTRGQQVTLSCSPISGHRSVSWYQQTPGQGLQFLFEYFSETQRNKGNFPGRFSGRQFSNSRSEMNVSTLELGDSALYLCASSSDSYSYEQYFGPGTRLTVT.

This sequence joins TRBV19 and TRBJ1-1; D possibly corresponds to TRBD1 (5 bases). CDR1 and CDR2 (germline): LNHDA, SQIVND (reference sequence). The V gene lost 0 bases and the J gene lost 4 bases, with 12 bases spanning the gap. This CDR3 is built from 15 residues. The CDR3 region has the DNA TGTGCCAGTAGTATAGACGGGGGTCGGGGCACTGAAGCTTTCTTT. Its protein product is CASSIDGGRGTEAFF.

This clone occurred once. The J gene is TRBJ2-7, the V gene TRBV11-2; D call uncertain. CDR3 length equals 14 residues. Germline lookup yields CDR1 SGHAT and CDR2 FQNNGV. Trimming removed 3 bases at V and 2 bases at J, with 11 bases between. The CDR3 nucleotides are TGTGCCAGCAGCTTTGGTACTGCGCCCTACGAGCAGTACTTC. Protein product: CASSFGTAPYEQYF.

This clone was seen only once. J is TRBJ1-6 and V is TRBV28; D gene ambiguous. V lost 6 bases and J 11 bases, leaving 17 bases between the germline ends. The length of the CDR3 is 14 residues. Per germline, CDR1 MDHEN and CDR2 SYDVKM. The CDR3 DNA is TGTGCCAGCAGCCCCGCCTGGGGAGGGCCACCCCTCCACTTT. Amino acid sequence: CASSPAWGGPPLHF.

This chain connects TRBV12-3 or TRBV12-4 to TRBJ1-1, with no clear D. V lost 5 bases, J lost 2 bases, and 9 bases lay in between. The CDR3 runs 13 residues. The CDR3 spells CASSPGRNTEAFF. CDR3 in DNA: TGTGCCAGCAGTCCCGGGAGAAACACTGAAGCTTTCTTT.

This rearrangement joins TRBV6-4 to TRBJ2-2; unclear D gene. V lost 9 bases, J lost 7 bases, and 15 bases lay in between. The CDR3 length is 13 residues. Germline V lookup: CDR1 MRHNA, CDR2 SNTAGT. The DNA of the CDR3 is TGTGCCAGTTTCCTAGGTTTGGGCGGGGAGCTGTTTTTT. It encodes CASFLGLGGELFF.

V and J are TRBV6-1 and TRBJ2-2, with 9 bases lining up with TRBD1. The V gene end was trimmed by 3 bases and the J gene end by 7 bases; junction bases not matched to a gene: 12. The CDR3 covers 17 residues. Germline V gives CDR1 MNHNS, CDR2 SASEGT. The CDR3 nucleotides read TGTGCCAGCAGTGACGAACGACAGGGGGGCCCCCGCGGGGAGCTGTTTTTT. Amino acid sequence: CASSDERQGGPRGELFF.

The chain employs TRBV3-1 (or the pseudogene TRBV3-2) and TRBJ1-5; 8 bases fit TRBD1. This CDR3 contains 16 residues. The V gene end was trimmed by 3 bases and the J gene end by 6 bases; junction bases not matched to a gene: 10. CDR1 is LGHDT, CDR2 YNNKEL, per germline (reference sequence). In DNA, the CDR3 is TGTGCCAGCAGCCAGTCGCCCAGGGGGCAGGGTCAGCCCCAGCATTTT. Protein: CASSQSPRGQGQPQHF.

This chain connects TRBV28 to TRBJ2-2, with 7 bases that match TRBD1. V gave up 3 bases and J gave up 5 bases; unmatched junction bases: 6. This CDR3 is 15 amino acids long. Germline CDR1 reads MDHEN; CDR2 reads SYDVKM. The DNA for the CDR3 is TGTGCCAGCAGTTTTTTAGCAGGGGGAACCGGGGAGCTGTTTTTT. Encoded protein: CASSFLAGGTGELFF.

This chain links TRBV28 with TRBJ2-7, with D perhaps matching TRBD2 (5 bases). The CDR3 extends over 13 amino acids. CDR1 is MDHEN, CDR2 SYDVKM, per germline. The V end lost 2 bases, the J end lost 2 bases, and 7 bases lay between the germline ends. The DNA for the CDR3 is TGTGCCAGCAGTTTAGCGGGCGCCTACGAGCAGTACTTC. Encoded protein: CASSLAGAYEQYF.

This clone was observed a single time. The V and J genes are TRBV18 and TRBJ2-7, with a weak D call TRBD1 (5 bases). Trimming removed 2 bases at V and 3 bases at J, with 14 bases between. The CDR3 sequence is 15 residues long. CDR1 KGHSH and CDR2 LQKENI come from the germline V gene. In nucleotides, the CDR3 is TGTGCCAGCTCACCAGTATTAGGGGTAGGCTACGAGCAGTACTTC. Translation gives CASSPVLGVGYEQYF.

This sequence joins TRBV3-1 (or the pseudogene TRBV3-2) and TRBJ1-6; D is uncertain. The V end was cut by 3 bases, the J end by 0 bases, with 6 bases between. This CDR3 is built from 15 residues. CDR1 and CDR2 from the germline V gene are LGHDT and YNNKEL (reference sequence). CDR3 in DNA: TGTGCCAGCAGCCAGGCACGCTCCTATAATTCACCCCTCCACTTT. It yields the protein CASSQARSYNSPLHF.

In the case of this clone: Given the absence of the conserved phenylalanine or tryptophan at the CDR3 end, a read error is likely. It is unclear where the CDR3 begins or ends on the DNA, so no DNA is shown, and the CDR3 is as TCRdb lists it. The chain employs TRBV5-5 and TRBJ1-2. Termini included, the CDR3 measures 9 amino acids. Germline lookup yields CDR1 SGHKS and CDR2 YYEKEE (reference sequence). The CDR3 sequence is CASSLGLIL.

The chain links TRBV30 to TRBJ1-1; no definite D call. Trimming shortened V by 1 base and J by 0 bases, and 6 bases separated the two germline ends. Germline CDR1 and CDR2: GTSNPN and SVGIG (reference sequence). The CDR3 loop spans 13 amino acids. The chain's CDR3 is CAWSGTLNTEAFF. Here the CDR3 DNA reads TGTGCCTGGAGTGGGACTCTGAACACTGAAGCTTTCTTT.

This chain connects TRBV11-2 to TRBJ1-2; possible D gene TRBD1, 5 bases. The germline V gene has CDR1 SGHAT and CDR2 FQNNGV. Trimming took 1 base from V and 6 from J, leaving 15 bases between them. The CDR3 loop spans 15 amino acids. CDR3 amino acids: CASSLVGRGVDGYTF. DNA of the CDR3: TGTGCCAGCAGCTTAGTGGGTAGGGGTGTGGATGGCTACACCTTC. Full variable domain (missing parts from reference TRBV11-2 and TRBJ1-2): EAGVAQSPRYKIIEKRQSVAFWCNPISGHATLYWYQQILGQGPKLLIQFQNNGVVDDSQLPKDRFSAERLKGVDSTLKIQPAKLEDSAVYLCASSLVGRGVDGYTFGSGTRLTVV.

The count of this clone is one. The chain is built from TRBV30 and TRBJ1-1, with 10 bases matching TRBD1. The CDR3 is made up of 15 amino acids. Trimming cost V 2 bases and J 5 bases; bases outside gene matches: 8. From germline, CDR1 is GTSNPN and CDR2 SVGIG (reference sequence). The CDR3 region has the DNA TGTGCCTGGAGTCCCGACAGGGGGCTGAGGACTGAAGCTTTCTTT. Its protein product is CAWSPDRGLRTEAFF. Filled out from reference TRBV30 and TRBJ1-1, the complete variable domain reads SQTIHQWPATLVQPVGSPLSLECTVEGTSNPNLYWYRQAAGRGLQLLFYSVGIGQISSEVPQNLSASRPQDRQFILSSKKLLLSDSGFYLCAWSPDRGLRTEAFFGQGTRLTVV.

The CDR3 reads CASSLTVWQTEAFF. The CDR3 coding sequence is TGTGCCAGCAGCTTGACCGTTTGGCAAACTGAAGCTTTCTTT. The V call is TRBV5-4, the J call TRBJ1-1; D is undetermined. The CDR3 consists of 14 residues. The germline V gene encodes CDR1 SGHNT and CDR2 YYREEE (reference sequence). With 1 base removed from V and 5 bases from J, the gap between germline ends came to 12 bases. Complete variable domain (other parts from reference TRBV5-4 and TRBJ1-1): ETGVTQSPTHLIKTRGQQVTLRCSSQSGHNTVSWYQQALGQGPQFIFQYYREEENGRGNFPPRFSGLQFPNYSSELNVNALELDDSALYLCASSLTVWQTEAFFGQGTRLTVV.

The chain uses TRBV25-1 and TRBJ1-1; tentative D call: TRBD1 (5 bases). The germline V gene encodes CDR1 MGHDK and CDR2 SYGVNS. V lost 5 bases, J lost 3 bases, and 16 bases lay in between. The CDR3 extends over 15 amino acids. The CDR3 sequence: CASSSAGGGDTEAFF. CDR3 DNA sequence: TGTGCCAGCAGTTCCGCCGGGGGTGGGGACACTGAAGCTTTCTTT.

In its sample, this clone was seen once. This chain uses TRBV28 with TRBJ2-1; D unclear. Germline V gene lookup returns CDR1 MDHEN and CDR2 SYDVKM. Trimming took off 7 bases at V and 5 bases at J, with 12 bases between the two ends. The CDR3 length is 13 residues. The CDR3: CASIQSDHNEQFF. CDR3 in DNA: TGTGCCAGCATACAGTCAGATCACAATGAGCAGTTCTTC.